The TCR beta chain under discussion was sequenced for a study of shared clonotypes between healthy human individuals. Trimming removed 3 bases from V and 7 bases from J, with 7 bases in between. The CDR3 sequence is 12 residues long. Germline CDR1 is LNHDA and CDR2 is SQIVND (reference sequence). Study-wide points: Researchers found naive subsets generally carried larger estimated richness than memory subsets. Depth of sequencing was expected to influence donor clonotype sharing.

This clone was detected once. As yet, its antigen is unknown. This same CDR3 is encoded by further DNA sequences in the sample. Positively selected for CCR7, the CD45RO-negative cells used as naive CD8 cells excluded terminally differentiated effector memory CD45RA+ cells. The input for sorted-subset replicate PCRs was about 200 ng DNA, some 28,000 T cell genomes. Some clones are missing from TCRdb's copy, which holds only in-frame ones; the method was immunoSEQ multiplex PCR. The data hold about 2 million clones, with 85% to 95% observed a single time. The sample was naive CD8+ T cells sorted from blood. The sequence was obtained from a young man in good health. J is TRBJ2-1 and V is TRBV19; tentative D call: TRBD2 (6 bases). The CDR3 coding sequence is TGTGCCAGTAGTATTGCGGGGAATGAGCAGTTCTTC. Protein product: CASSIAGNEQFF.